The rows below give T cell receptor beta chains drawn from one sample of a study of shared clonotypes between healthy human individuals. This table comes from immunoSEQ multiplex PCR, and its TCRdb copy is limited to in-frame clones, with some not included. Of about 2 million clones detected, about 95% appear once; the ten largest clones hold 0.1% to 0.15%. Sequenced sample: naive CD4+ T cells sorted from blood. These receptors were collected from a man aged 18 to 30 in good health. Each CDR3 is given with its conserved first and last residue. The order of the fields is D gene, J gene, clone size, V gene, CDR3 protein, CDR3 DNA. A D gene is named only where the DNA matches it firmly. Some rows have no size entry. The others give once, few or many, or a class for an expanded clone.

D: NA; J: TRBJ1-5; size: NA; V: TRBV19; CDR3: CASSIFGSNQPQHF; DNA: TGTGCCAGTAGTATATTTGGTAGCAATCAGCCCCAGCATTTT
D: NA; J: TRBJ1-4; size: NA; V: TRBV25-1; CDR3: CASREGGQNEKLFF; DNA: TGTGCCAGCAGAGAAGGGGGACAAAATGAAAAACTGTTTTTT
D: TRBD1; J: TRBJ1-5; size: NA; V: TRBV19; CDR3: CASRRQGAAQPQHF; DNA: TGTGCCAGTAGGCGACAGGGGGCTGCTCAGCCCCAGCATTTT
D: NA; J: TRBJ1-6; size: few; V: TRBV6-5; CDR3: CASNSNNNSPLHF; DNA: TGTGCCAGTAACAGCAACAATAATTCACCCCTCCACTTT
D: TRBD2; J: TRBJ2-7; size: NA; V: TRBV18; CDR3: CASKDGASGSSYEQYF; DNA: TGTGCCAGCAAGGACGGGGCTAGCGGGAGCTCCTACGAGCAGTACTTC
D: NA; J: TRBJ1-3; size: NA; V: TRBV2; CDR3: CASNQQGLSGNTIYF; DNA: TGTGCCAGCAACCAACAGGGTCTATCTGGAAACACCATATATTTT
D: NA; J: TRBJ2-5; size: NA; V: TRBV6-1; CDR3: CASSGVGLGVAETQYF; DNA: TGTGCCAGCAGTGGGGTCGGTTTGGGAGTCGCCGAGACCCAGTACTTC
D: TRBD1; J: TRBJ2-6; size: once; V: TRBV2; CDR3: CASSVRQGRSGANVLTF; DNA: TGTGCCAGCAGCGTTAGACAGGGTCGATCTGGGGCCAACGTCCTGACTTTC
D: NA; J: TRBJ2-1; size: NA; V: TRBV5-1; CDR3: CASCPTPNNEQFF; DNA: TGCGCCAGTTGTCCCACCCCCAACAATGAGCAGTTCTTC
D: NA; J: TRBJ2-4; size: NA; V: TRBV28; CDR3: CASSLGGRNIQYF; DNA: TGTGCCAGCAGTTTAGGGGGGAGAAACATTCAGTACTTC
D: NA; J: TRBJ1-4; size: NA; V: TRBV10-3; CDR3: CAISEVQGNEKLFF; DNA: TGTGCCATCAGTGAGGTACAGGGAAATGAAAAACTGTTTTTT
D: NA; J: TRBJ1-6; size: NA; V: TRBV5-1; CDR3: CASSLDVVGLNSPLHF; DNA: TGCGCCAGCAGCTTGGATGTGGTGGGTTTGAATTCACCCCTCCACTTT
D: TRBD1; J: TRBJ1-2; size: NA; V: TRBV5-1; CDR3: CASSPWSGTGYGYTF; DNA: TGCGCCAGCAGCCCATGGTCCGGGACAGGCTATGGCTACACCTTC
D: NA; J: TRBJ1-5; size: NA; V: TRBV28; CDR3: CASSPGGPDQPQHF; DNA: TGTGCCAGCAGTCCTGGGGGGCCGGATCAGCCCCAGCATTTT
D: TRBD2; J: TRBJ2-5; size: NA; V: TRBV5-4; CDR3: CASSFQRGVPETQYF; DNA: TGTGCCAGCAGCTTCCAGCGGGGGGTTCCAGAGACCCAGTACTTC
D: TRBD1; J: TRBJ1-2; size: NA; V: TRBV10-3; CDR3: CAISEFPQSGGYGYTF; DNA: TGTGCCATCAGTGAGTTCCCTCAGTCAGGGGGCTATGGCTACACCTTC
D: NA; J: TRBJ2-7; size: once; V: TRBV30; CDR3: CTWELGERYF; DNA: TGTACCTGGGAACTAGGAGAGCGGTACTTC
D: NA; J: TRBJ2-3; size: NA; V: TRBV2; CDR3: CASSDPAKPTDTQYF; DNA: TGTGCCAGCAGTGATCCCGCAAAGCCCACAGATACGCAGTATTTT
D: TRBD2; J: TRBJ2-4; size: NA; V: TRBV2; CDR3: CASSIRLAGGQYF; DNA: TGTGCCAGCAGCATCCGACTAGCGGGAGGTCAGTACTTC
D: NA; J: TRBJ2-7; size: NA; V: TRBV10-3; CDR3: CAISESLFYEQYF; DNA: TGTGCCATCAGTGAGTCGCTCTTTTACGAGCAGTACTTC
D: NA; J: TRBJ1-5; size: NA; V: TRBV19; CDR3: CASKAGDRNQPQHF; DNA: TGTGCCAGTAAGGCGGGAGATCGCAATCAGCCCCAGCATTTT
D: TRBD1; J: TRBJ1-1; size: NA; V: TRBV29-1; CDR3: CSADRGTEAFF; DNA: TGCAGCGCAGACAGGGGCACTGAAGCTTTCTTT
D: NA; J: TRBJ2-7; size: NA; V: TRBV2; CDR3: CASSDPVSYEQYF; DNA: TGTGCCAGCAGTGATCCGGTCTCCTACGAGCAGTACTTC
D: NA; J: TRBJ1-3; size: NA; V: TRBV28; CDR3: CASSLTAGNTIYF; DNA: TGTGCCAGCAGTTTAACAGCCGGAAACACCATATATTTT
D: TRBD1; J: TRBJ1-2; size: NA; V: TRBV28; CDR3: CASSRQGARTNYGYTF; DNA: TGTGCCAGCAGTCGACAGGGCGCAAGGACTAACTATGGCTACACCTTC
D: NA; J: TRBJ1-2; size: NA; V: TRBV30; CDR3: CAWSVTATTNYGYTF; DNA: TGTGCCTGGAGTGTAACGGCTACGACTAACTATGGCTACACCTTC
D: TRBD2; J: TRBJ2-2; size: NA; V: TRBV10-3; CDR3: CAINAGGTGELFF; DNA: TGTGCCATCAATGCGGGAGGGACCGGGGAGCTGTTTTTT